This is a list of T cell receptor beta chains from one sample in a study of shared clonotypes between healthy human individuals. Profiling relied on immunoSEQ multiplex PCR, and the TCRdb table lists in-frame clones only, not all of them. The sample lists over a million clones, about four fifths occurring once. Source material: memory CD4+ T cells from PBMCs. Source of these receptors: a man between 18 and 29 years old in good health. Some clones in this sample may be carry-over from other donors' samples. CDR3s include the opening cysteine and the closing phenylalanine or tryptophan. The D gene is left open where the match is weak. Not all rows give a size; the values are once, few, many and, for expanded clones, a class.

clone_size,d_call,j_call,v_call,cdr3_aa,cdr3_nt
few,NA,TRBJ1-2,TRBV7-2,CASSALGQGIGYTF,TGTGCCAGCAGCGCCCTGGGGCAGGGAATTGGCTACACCTTC
NA,TRBD1,TRBJ1-1,TRBV9,CASSPRTGETEAFF,TGTGCCAGCAGCCCCCGGACAGGAGAAACTGAAGCTTTCTTT
few,NA,TRBJ2-3,TRBV6-1,CATQRTDTQYF,TGTGCCACACAGCGCACAGATACGCAGTATTTT
NA,NA,TRBJ2-6,TRBV5-1,CASSFDSSGANVLTF,TGCGCCAGCAGCTTTGATTCCTCTGGGGCCAACGTCCTGACTTTC
NA,NA,TRBJ2-3,TRBV28,CASSSEWRADTQYF,TGTGCCAGCAGTAGTGAATGGAGGGCAGATACGCAGTATTTT
NA,NA,TRBJ2-2,TRBV27,CASSPGTAANTGELFF,TGTGCCAGCAGTCCGGGGACTGCGGCGAACACCGGGGAGCTGTTTTTT
NA,TRBD2,TRBJ2-2,TRBV7-3,CASSLLAGGHTGELFF,TGTGCCAGCAGCCTACTAGCGGGAGGTCACACCGGGGAGCTGTTTTTT
NA,TRBD1,TRBJ2-2,TRBV7-3,CASSNPGQSYTGELFF,TGTGCCAGCAGCAACCCGGGACAGTCTTACACCGGGGAGCTGTTTTTT
once,TRBD1,TRBJ2-3,TRBV5-1,CASSFGQASTDTQYF,TGCGCCAGCAGCTTCGGACAGGCTAGCACAGATACGCAGTATTTT
few,NA,TRBJ1-4,TRBV6-1,CASSNVGEKLFF,TGTGCCAGCAGTAACGTTGGTGAAAAACTGTTTTTT
NA,NA,TRBJ1-1,TRBV28,CASSPSGPAGTEAFF,TGTGCCAGCAGTCCCTCGGGGCCGGCGGGCACTGAAGCTTTCTTT
NA,NA,TRBJ1-2,TRBV5-1,CASSFAPPSAYGYTF,TGCGCCAGCAGCTTCGCCCCCCCGAGCGCATATGGCTACACCTTC
NA,TRBD2,TRBJ2-2,TRBV9,CASSVSSGMNTGELFF,TGTGCCAGCAGCGTATCTAGCGGGATGAACACCGGGGAGCTGTTTTTT
NA,NA,TRBJ1-1,TRBV5-4,CASSPQGLHTEAFF,TGTGCCAGCAGCCCCCAGGGATTGCACACTGAAGCTTTCTTT
NA,NA,TRBJ1-6,TRBV9,CASSVGGKSPLHF,TGTGCCAGCAGCGTCGGGGGCAAGTCACCCCTCCACTTT
few,TRBD1,TRBJ1-2,TRBV5-1,CASSPGQDYGYTF,TGCGCCAGCAGCCCAGGACAGGACTATGGCTACACCTTC
NA,TRBD2,TRBJ2-1,TRBV29-1,CSVEGSGRFYNEQFF,TGCAGCGTTGAGGGAAGCGGGAGGTTCTACAATGAGCAGTTCTTC
few,NA,TRBJ1-2,TRBV5-6,CASSLGEGYYGYTF,TGTGCCAGCAGCTTGGGGGAGGGTTACTATGGCTACACCTTC
NA,TRBD2,TRBJ2-2,TRBV10-1,CASTGTSGIFPGELFF,TGCGCCAGCACCGGGACTAGCGGGATATTCCCCGGGGAGCTGTTTTTT
NA,NA,TRBJ1-1,TRBV5-1,CASSPEGPGAFF,TGCGCCAGCAGCCCCGAGGGTCCGGGAGCTTTCTTT
NA,NA,TRBJ2-1,TRBV11-2,CASSFTTTNNEQFF,TGTGCCAGCAGCTTTACGACCACTAACAATGAGCAGTTCTTC
NA,NA,TRBJ1-1,TRBV4-1,CASSQDPRMNTEAFF,TGCGCCAGCAGCCAAGATCCCAGGATGAACACTGAAGCTTTCTTT
once,TRBD2,TRBJ2-7,TRBV19,CATTPRGHNSGTTNEQYF,TGTGCCACCACACCCCGGGGACACAATAGCGGGACCACCAACGAGCAGTACTTC
NA,NA,TRBJ2-7,TRBV5-6,CASSPGIHPYEQYF,TGTGCCAGCAGTCCCGGGATCCACCCCTACGAGCAGTACTTC
few,TRBD2,TRBJ2-3,TRBV2,CASQREMGTDTQYF,TGTGCCAGCCAGCGGGAGATGGGCACAGATACGCAGTATTTT
NA,NA,TRBJ2-3,TRBV9,CASSARLVRTDTQYF,TGTGCCAGCAGCGCTCGACTAGTTCGGACAGATACGCAGTATTTT
NA,TRBD2,TRBJ2-1,TRBV11-2,CASSQTSGSALEQFF,TGTGCCAGCAGCCAAACTAGCGGGAGCGCCCTTGAGCAGTTCTTC
NA,TRBD1,TRBJ1-6,TRBV2,CASTEGQVLNSPLHF,TGTGCCAGCACCGAAGGACAGGTTCTGAATTCACCCCTCCACTTT
NA,NA,TRBJ2-5,TRBV5-1,CASSLQETQYF,TGCGCCAGCAGCCTCCAAGAGACCCAGTACTTC
few,NA,TRBJ2-1,TRBV6-6,CATTKEAHFNNEQFF,TGTGCCACCACGAAGGAGGCCCATTTCAACAATGAGCAGTTCTTC
NA,NA,TRBJ1-2,TRBV6-5,CASSYLPRDYGYTF,TGTGCCAGCAGTTACTTGCCGAGGGACTATGGCTACACCTTC
NA,TRBD2,TRBJ2-7,TRBV27,CASSLSKLAGDHEQYF,TGTGCCAGCAGTTTATCAAAACTAGCGGGAGACCACGAGCAGTACTTC
many,NA,TRBJ1-5,TRBV6-5,CASSGRGRGQPQHF,TGTGCCAGCAGTGGTCGGGGAAGGGGTCAGCCCCAGCATTTT
NA,TRBD2,TRBJ2-1,TRBV5-1,CASSLARGLADEQFF,TGCGCCAGCAGCTTGGCCCGAGGACTAGCCGATGAGCAGTTCTTC
NA,TRBD2,TRBJ2-1,TRBV5-1,CASRSSGALRYNEQFF,TGCGCCAGCAGGTCTAGCGGGGCCCTAAGATACAATGAGCAGTTCTTC
NA,NA,TRBJ1-1,TRBV29-1,CSGSGHLNTEAFF,TGCAGCGGATCCGGACACCTGAACACTGAAGCTTTCTTT
NA,NA,TRBJ2-6,TRBV7-3,CASSLRGTGANVLTF,TGTGCCAGCAGCTTAAGAGGGACTGGGGCCAACGTCCTGACTTTC
once,NA,TRBJ2-7,TRBV5-1,CASSSAGGGPTEQYF,TGCGCCAGCAGCTCAGCTGGTGGCGGACCGACCGAGCAGTACTTC
NA,TRBD2,TRBJ2-2,TRBV7-2,CASSLASGTNTGELFF,TGTGCCAGCAGCTTAGCTAGCGGGACGAACACCGGGGAGCTGTTTTTT
NA,NA,TRBJ2-1,TRBV7-9,CASSGDYGGRLSRLLF,TGTGCCAGCAGCGGGGATTACGGGGGGCGACTCTCCCGTTTACTCTTC